Below, 16 T cell receptor beta chains from the same sample are listed, as sequenced in a study of blood T cell repertoires in COVID-19 (TCRdb year 2020). Library construction relied on the immunoSEQ multiplex PCR assay. Held by TCRdb, this immuneACCESS table contains in-frame sequences only and omits some clones. Under half of the omission traces to an unresolved V gene where checked; the cause of the rest is unknown. In this sample the table shows some 70,000 clones, about 83% of which occur a single time. The ten largest clones represent 5.3% of the sample. The material sequenced was peripheral blood. The receptors shown here come from a man in his forties or fifties with active COVID-19.

V and J are TRBV2 and TRBJ2-3; a possible D gene is TRBD2 (6 bases). CDR3 size: 13 residues. Germline assignment: CDR1 SNHLY and CDR2 FYNNEI. The V gene lost 4 bases and the J gene lost 5 bases, with 10 bases spanning the gap. The chain's CDR3 is CASSVRREDTQYF. CDR3 DNA sequence: TGTGCCAGCAGTGTCCGGAGGGAAGATACGCAGTATTTT.

J is TRBJ1-6 and V is TRBV3-1 (or the pseudogene TRBV3-2); tentative D call: TRBD1 (6 bases). Per germline, CDR1 LGHDT and CDR2 YNNKEL (reference sequence). The CDR3 length is 18 residues. V was clipped by 0 bases and J by 1 base, with 13 bases between them. The CDR3 nucleotides are TGTGCCAGCAGCCAAGATGCAGGGGAAAGGTCCTATAATTCACCCCTCCACTTT. It yields the protein CASSQDAGERSYNSPLHF.

This clone is a singleton in its sample. The genes are TRBV27 and TRBJ1-4; no firm D call. This CDR3 has 16 residues. The V end lost 6 bases, the J end lost 3 bases, and 17 bases lay between the germline ends. CDR1 and CDR2 from the germline V gene are MNHEY and SMNVEV (reference sequence). This CDR3 reads CASSPEGDSSNEKLFF. In DNA, the CDR3 is TGTGCCAGCAGCCCGGAGGGTGACTCATCTAATGAAAAACTGTTTTTT. Drawing the rest from reference TRBV27 and TRBJ1-4, the complete variable domain is EAQVTQNPRYLITVTGKKLTVTCSQNMNHEYMSWYRQDPGLGLRQIYYSMNVEVTDKGDVPEGYKVSRKEKRNFPLILESPSPNQTSLYFCASSPEGDSSNEKLFFGSGTQLSVL.

The V call is TRBV6-5, the J call TRBJ1-4; D remains ambiguous. The CDR3 contains 13 residues. Germline-derived CDR1 and CDR2 are MNHEY and SVGAGI. V was trimmed by 7 bases and J by 4 bases, leaving 10 bases between them. In DNA form, the CDR3 reads TGTGCCAGCATCAGGCAGGTTAATGAAAAACTGTTTTTT. This codes for CASIRQVNEKLFF.

V usage is TRBV7-6 and J usage is TRBJ2-3, with D possibly being TRBD1 (6 bases). With 3 bases removed from V and 6 bases from J, the gap between germline ends came to 10 bases. Germline CDR1 SGHVS, CDR2 FNYEAQ. This CDR3 comprises 13 residues. The CDR3 is CASSLYRVDTQYF. CDR3 in DNA: TGTGCCAGCAGCTTGTACAGGGTGGATACGCAGTATTTT.

The V gene is TRBV6-5, the J gene TRBJ2-1; TRBD2 aligns across 11 bases. J lost 10 bases, V lost 0 bases, and 2 bases had no gene match. The CDR3 extends over 14 amino acids. Germline CDR1 and CDR2: MNHEY and SVGAGI. This CDR3 reads CASSYSSGRDEQFF. DNA of the CDR3: TGTGCCAGCAGTTACTCTAGCGGGAGGGACGAGCAGTTCTTC.

V and J are TRBV6-5 and TRBJ2-1; tentative D call: TRBD2 (5 bases). With 2 bases removed from V and 0 bases from J, the gap between germline ends came to 11 bases. This CDR3 region has 16 residues. Germline values: CDR1 MNHEY, CDR2 SVGAGI. CDR3: CASSYEAGPSYNEQFF. The DNA of the CDR3 is TGTGCCAGCAGTTACGAGGCGGGTCCCTCCTACAATGAGCAGTTCTTC.

This chain joins TRBV7-9 and TRBJ1-2; D remains unclear. The CDR3 runs to 13 residues. V lost 5 bases to trimming and J lost 7 bases, with 14 bases between them. CDR1 and CDR2 (germline): SEHNR, FQNEAQ (reference sequence). CDR3 protein: CASSPVPGSGYTF. The CDR3 region has the DNA TGTGCCAGCAGCCCAGTGCCCGGGTCTGGCTACACCTTC.

The rearrangement links TRBV28 to TRBJ1-5; D is ambiguous. In germline, CDR1 is MDHEN, CDR2 SYDVKM. There are 13 residues in the CDR3. Trimming removed 6 bases at V and 8 bases at J, with 14 bases between. The CDR3 sequence: CASRGGEWEPQHF. The CDR3 DNA sequence: TGTGCCAGCAGGGGAGGCGAGTGGGAGCCCCAGCATTTT.

This sequence joins TRBV6-6 and TRBJ1-4; 8 bases fit TRBD1. V lost 7 bases to trimming and J lost 6 bases; unmatched junction nucleotides: 10. CDR3 length equals 15 residues. Germline V gene data show CDR1 as MNHNY and CDR2 as SVGAGI (reference sequence). The CDR3 DNA sequence: TGTGCCAGCAAGCGCAGGGGGCATATCGATGAAAAACTGTTTTTT. Translated, it gives CASKRRGHIDEKLFF.

J is TRBJ1-1 and V is TRBV28; D is uncertain. This CDR3 is built from 15 residues. Germline V gene sequence: CDR1 MDHEN, CDR2 SYDVKM. V dropped 3 bases and J dropped 1 base, with 12 bases sitting between them. The CDR3 is CASSLGARANTEAFF. The CDR3 coding sequence is TGTGCCAGCAGTTTGGGAGCTCGGGCGAACACTGAAGCTTTCTTT.

The chain is built from TRBV28 and TRBJ2-3, with D perhaps matching TRBD1 (6 bases). This CDR3 contains 15 residues. V was clipped by 8 bases and J by 3 bases, with 18 bases between them. Germline CDR1 reads MDHEN; CDR2 reads SYDVKM. The CDR3 reads CASAPGHHATDTQYF. Here the CDR3 DNA reads TGTGCCAGCGCCCCGGGACACCACGCGACAGATACGCAGTATTTT.

The chain combines TRBV6-4 with TRBJ1-6; 7 bases fit TRBD1. The J segment lost 10 bases and the V segment lost 2 bases, leaving 2 bases of the junction unmatched. The CDR3 has 13 amino acids. The germline gives CDR1 MRHNA, CDR2 SNTAGT. CDR3 sequence (DNA): TGTGCCAGCAGTGACGGGACAGCCTCACCCCTCCACTTT. It is translated as CASSDGTASPLHF.

The CDR3 sequence: CATSDTGGFREQFF. In DNA, the CDR3 is TGTGCCACCAGTGACACGGGAGGGTTCAGAGAGCAGTTCTTC. This chain links TRBV24-1 with TRBJ2-1; TRBD2 matches at 8 bases. The CDR3 sequence is 14 residues long. Trimming cost V 4 bases and J 10 bases; bases outside gene matches: 8. Germline V gives CDR1 KGHDR, CDR2 SFDVKD.

This clone was counted a single time. The chain recombines TRBV14 with TRBJ1-2; D may be TRBD1 (6 bases). Trimming took 1 base from V and 8 from J, leaving 8 bases between them. This CDR3 has 12 amino acids. Per germline, CDR1 SGHDN and CDR2 FVKESK. The CDR3, as DNA: TGTGCCAGCAGCCAAGGGGGGCGCGGCTACACCTTC. This encodes CASSQGGRGYTF.

The J gene is TRBJ2-2, the V gene TRBV5-1, with 12 bases lining up with TRBD2. With 4 bases clipped from V and 1 base from J, the junction kept 2 bases outside the gene matches. CDR3 length: 16 residues. In germline, CDR1 is SGHRS, CDR2 YFSETQ. The DNA of the CDR3 is TGCGCCAGCAGCACGGGACTAGCGGGGAACACCGGGGAGCTGTTTTTT. Its translation: CASSTGLAGNTGELFF.